This T cell receptor beta chain was profiled in a study of blood T cell repertoires in COVID-19. Germline trimming cut 1 base from V and 4 bases from J; bases unmatched to any gene: 3. The CDR3 consists of 14 residues. Germline V gene lookup returns CDR1 LGHDT and CDR2 YNNKEL (reference sequence). The repertoire was sequenced with immunoSEQ multiplex PCR; TCRdb's copy has only in-frame clones and lacks some. The table lists under 500,000 clones, roughly nine tenths of them singletons, with roughly 1.9% in the top ten. Individuals aged roughly 18 to 95 years were recruited from 20 to 25 US areas. This chain uses TRBV3-1 (or the pseudogene TRBV3-2) with TRBJ1-1; TRBD1 matches at 7 bases. The sample taken for sequencing was PBMCs or T cells enriched from blood (not recorded which). The TCR originated in a woman aged 18-29 years with acute COVID-19. In DNA, the CDR3 is TGTGCCAGCAGCCAAGCCGCAGGGGGCACTGAAGCTTTCTTT. Translated: CASSQAAGGTEAFF.